This entry lists 8 T cell receptor beta chains sequenced from one sample in a study of cytomegalovirus exposure and HLA in healthy donors. Both 60 Vbeta primers and 13 Jbeta primers went into the PCR. The protocol was immunoSEQ multiplex PCR, while the TCRdb copy is restricted to in-frame clones and leaves out a portion. The sample carries some 170,000 clones, roughly 77% recorded once. Sequencing used PBMCs. The receptors originated from a man younger than 45 in good health and CMV-seropositive.

This rearrangement joins TRBV7-9 to TRBJ1-2; 10 bases are a match to TRBD1. CDR1 SEHNR and CDR2 FQNEAQ come from the germline V gene (reference sequence). This CDR3 contains 15 residues. With 5 bases clipped from V and 5 bases from J, the junction kept 8 bases outside the gene matches. The CDR3 loop is CASSAGTGEWYGYTF. As DNA, the CDR3 is TGTGCCAGCAGCGCCGGGACAGGGGAATGGTATGGCTACACCTTC.

V gene TRBV18 combines with J gene TRBJ1-2; unclear D gene. The CDR3 is 13 amino acids. The V end lost 2 bases, the J end lost 10 bases, and 14 bases lay between the germline ends. Germline CDR1 and CDR2: KGHSH and LQKENI. CDR3 protein: CASSPGREGAYTF. The CDR3 bases are TGTGCCAGCTCACCAGGTAGAGAGGGAGCCTACACCTTC.

V and J are TRBV6-7 and TRBJ2-7; TRBD1 is a possible D gene (6 bases). TRBV6-7 is given ORF status, its function remaining uncertain. The V gene lost 6 bases and the J gene lost 0 bases, with 12 bases spanning the gap. The length of the CDR3 is 14 residues. CDR3 nucleotides: TGTGCCAGCAGGGACAGCAAATTCTCCTACGAGCAGTACTTC. Its protein product is CASRDSKFSYEQYF.

This clone was recorded once. The V and J genes are TRBV30 and TRBJ2-7, with D tentatively TRBD1 (5 bases). From germline, CDR1 is GTSNPN and CDR2 SVGIG (reference sequence). The V and J ends lost 6 bases and 0 bases respectively, with 15 bases between them. The CDR3 totals 14 residues. CDR3 nucleotides: TGTGCCTGTATTAGGACACCTAGCTCCTACGAGCAGTACTTC. Amino acids: CACIRTPSSYEQYF.

V is TRBV27 and J is TRBJ1-3; 7 bases are shared with TRBD1. The CDR3 contains 13 residues. The germline CDR1 and CDR2 sequences are MNHEY and SMNVEV (reference sequence). Losses at the gene ends were 7 bases for V and 4 bases for J; bases not matched to a gene: 4. The CDR3 DNA is TGTGCCAGCACGACAGGGTTCGGAAACACCATATATTTT. Translating it yields CASTTGFGNTIYF.

This clone was observed a few times. The J gene is TRBJ1-2, the V gene TRBV19; D is perhaps TRBD1 (6 bases). CDR3 length: 14 amino acids. V lost 10 bases and J 5 bases, leaving 20 bases between the germline ends. CDR1 is LNHDA and CDR2 is SQIVND in the germline V gene (reference sequence). In DNA form, the CDR3 reads TGTGCCACCCGAAGCCCCCACAGGGATTATGGCTACACCTTC. This translates into CATRSPHRDYGYTF.

This clone appeared a single time. The chain links TRBV7-2 to TRBJ2-5; 10 positions match TRBD2. V was pared by 4 bases and J by 1 base, with 6 bases of the junction left unmatched. Looked up from germline, CDR1 is SGHTA and CDR2 is FQGNSA. This CDR3 is built from 16 residues. The CDR3 is CASSYLSGGLQETQYF. The CDR3 DNA reads as TGTGCCAGCAGCTACCTTAGCGGGGGGCTCCAAGAGACCCAGTACTTC.

This chain links TRBV28 with TRBJ2-5; TRBD2 agrees at 10 bases. Germline V gene lookup returns CDR1 MDHEN and CDR2 SYDVKM. The CDR3 covers 16 residues. Trimming removed 3 bases from V and 5 bases from J; junction bases left unmatched: 9. DNA for the CDR3: TGTGCCAGCAGTTTGAGCGGGGGGGCTGGAAGGGAGACCCAGTACTTC. Amino acid sequence: CASSLSGGAGRETQYF.